The next 2 T cell receptor beta chains were all read from a single sample in a study of OX40 agonist ivuxolimab in advanced cancers. Produced via immunoSEQ multiplex PCR; TCRdb's table is partial and in-frame only. The repertoire holds 20,000 to 25,000 clones, with under 90% as singletons. Sequencing was performed on CD4+ or CD8+ T cells sorted from blood, taken in a trial of the OX40 agonist ivuxolimab. These receptors were taken from an adult with an advanced solid tumor such as melanoma, head and neck, liver or kidney cancer.

The V and J genes are TRBV7-8 and TRBJ2-1; possibly TRBD2 for D (5 bases). Germline CDR1 reads SGHVS; CDR2 reads FQNEAQ. This CDR3 is 17 amino acids long. V shed 4 bases and J shed 0 bases, with 16 bases lying between them. The CDR3 bases are TGTGCCAGCAGCTGGCCTCCTAGCACCAGCTCCTACAATGAGCAGTTCTTC. As protein: CASSWPPSTSSYNEQFF.

This clone came up once. The V call is TRBV7-9, the J call TRBJ2-7; tentatively, D is TRBD2 (6 bases). Trimming left V 1 base short and J 2 bases short, with 15 bases between. The CDR3 runs to 16 residues. Looked up from germline, CDR1 is SEHNR and CDR2 is FQNEAQ (reference sequence). This CDR3 is CASSLVDGDFTYEQYF. The CDR3 DNA reads as TGTGCCAGCAGCTTAGTAGATGGGGACTTTACCTACGAGCAGTACTTC.